This paragraph covers one T cell receptor beta chain sequence. Sequencing was performed with immunoSEQ multiplex PCR; in TCRdb, only in-frame clones are kept and a portion is missing. The sample records 130,000 to 150,000 clones, about 80% being singletons. The record originates from a study of blood T cell repertoires in COVID-19. The clonotype was recovered from a human donor in a cohort sampled during active COVID-19. Sequencing was carried out using peripheral blood.

CDR3 residues: CASSQGGMGRGGINEQFF. CDR3 in DNA: TGTGCCAGCAGCCAAGGCGGAATGGGGCGGGGGGGTATCAATGAGCAGTTCTTC. This chain links TRBV4-2 with TRBJ2-1; 9 bases match TRBD2. The CDR3 consists of 18 residues. J lost 6 bases, V lost 1 base, and 13 bases had no gene match. Germline assignment: CDR1 LGHNA and CDR2 YNFKEQ.